This TCR beta chain is from a study of blood T cell repertoires in COVID-19. Whole-study context: COVID-19 samples collected from the United States, Italy and Spain covered acute and convalescent phases. In each case, the material was cDNA or gDNA derived from T cells, B-cell-depleted T cells, or PBMCs.

This CDR3 is built from 15 residues. Germline V gene data show CDR1 as MNHEY and CDR2 as SVGAGI. Trimming removed 0 bases at V and 0 bases at J, with 9 bases between. Original methodology: Reference gene primer amplification in the assay estimated nucleated cell counts. Assay: immunoSEQ multiplex PCR; the TCRdb copy retains only in-frame clones and omits some. V and J calls and clone size are as listed in that table; D and trimming were resolved from the DNA. The sample has 100,000 or so clones, approximately 90% seen once. The chain recombines TRBV6-5 with TRBJ2-7; D uncertain. This sequence originates from a human donor with active COVID-19. The donor label of this sample is uncertain. Sequencing was performed on peripheral blood. This chain's CDR3 is CASSYSGSLSYEQYF. CDR3 DNA: TGTGCCAGCAGTTACTCGGGCAGCCTCTCCTACGAGCAGTACTTC.